Listed below are T cell receptor beta chains from one sample, sequenced in a study of T cell responses to AZD1222 COVID-19 vaccine. Here immunoSEQ multiplex PCR was the method, and the copy in TCRdb shows in-frame clones only, minus some. The sample lists 120,000 to 150,000 clones, about 90% seen once, with just over 5.5% in the top ten. Sequenced material: peripheral blood, taken on day 0 of AZD1222 vaccination. The receptors stem from an adult in good health. Each CDR3 is given with its conserved first and last residue. D genes are given only for firm matches.

>TRBJ1-1|-|TRBV10-3
CAIRLESLNTEAFF
TGTGCCATCAGGCTCGAGAGCTTGAACACTGAAGCTTTCTTT
>TRBJ1-6|-|TRBV6-1
CASSSQGYNSPLHF
TGTGCCAGCAGTTCCCAGGGCTATAATTCACCCCTCCACTTT
>TRBJ2-5|TRBD1|TRBV7-7
CASSFPGQQETQYF
TGTGCCAGCAGCTTCCCGGGACAGCAAGAGACCCAGTACTTC
>TRBJ2-7|TRBD1|TRBV7-9
CASSNRGHSYEQYF
TGTGCCAGCAGCAATAGGGGGCACTCCTACGAGCAGTACTTC
>TRBJ1-2|-|TRBV6-2/TRBV6-3
CASSYPTGVYGYTF
TGTGCCAGCAGTTACCCGACAGGAGTCTATGGCTACACCTTC
>TRBJ2-7|-|TRBV27
CASSLSSATYEQYF
TGTGCCAGCAGTTTAAGCAGCGCTACCTACGAGCAGTACTTC
>TRBJ2-1|-|TRBV6-5
CASSSDPTTGNEQFF
TGTGCCAGCAGTTCGGACCCAACAACAGGAAATGAGCAGTTCTTC
>TRBJ2-7|TRBD1|TRBV7-9
CASSSGTEGYEQYF
TGTGCCAGCAGCTCCGGGACAGAGGGTTACGAGCAGTACTTC
>TRBJ2-1|-|TRBV24-1
CATSDLIWASINEQFF
TGTGCCACCAGTGATTTGATCTGGGCTAGTATCAATGAGCAGTTCTTC
>TRBJ2-2|-|TRBV7-7
CASSLRDRDTGELFF
TGTGCTAGCAGCTTAAGGGATAGGGACACCGGGGAGCTGTTTTTT
>TRBJ2-2|-|TRBV24-1
CATSGQEVDTGELFF
TGTGCCACCAGTGGCCAAGAAGTGGACACCGGGGAGCTGTTTTTT
>TRBJ2-7|TRBD1|TRBV10-3
CAISESSDRDYEQYF
TGTGCCATCAGTGAGTCGAGTGACAGGGATTACGAGCAGTACTTC
>TRBJ2-2|TRBD1|TRBV27
CASSLSGTGGQRTGELFF
TGTGCCAGCAGTTTATCCGGGACAGGGGGCCAAAGGACCGGGGAGCTGTTTTTT
>TRBJ1-1|-|TRBV5-4
CASPSTGTEAFF
TGTGCCAGCCCCTCGACCGGGACTGAAGCTTTCTTT